Here is one TCR beta chain with its context. Its antigen is currently unknown. This sample was included in a study of early stage breast cancer tumors. Study-level background: Of some 17 invasive breast tumors, about a dozen were hormone receptor-positive, HER2-negative.

This CDR3 has 14 residues. Germline V lookup: CDR1 GTSNPN, CDR2 SVGIG (reference sequence). V shed 5 bases, J shed 1 base, and the junction held 6 bases outside the gene matches. Using immunoSEQ multiplex PCR, the repertoire was profiled, and TCRdb retains in-frame clones only, with some absent. Altogether some 48,000 clones are present, about 83% being singletons, with the ten largest covering roughly 1.4%. Notes on the study in general: Enriched TCRB sequences shared across patients were mostly commonly generated sequences. Chain pairing and CD4, CD8 or FOXP3 expression were not captured.

The sequenced sample consisted of blood. This sequence originates from a person aged 45-60 years with breast cancer. This chain uses TRBV30 with TRBJ2-7; 9 bases fit TRBD2. This CDR3 is CAWEISGGSYEQYF. CDR3 sequence (DNA): TGTGCCTGGGAAATTAGCGGGGGATCCTACGAGCAGTACTTC. The entire variable domain, with the rest obtained from reference TRBV30 and TRBJ2-7, is as follows: SQTIHQWPATLVQPVGSPLSLECTVEGTSNPNLYWYRQAAGRGLQLLFYSVGIGQISSEVPQNLSASRPQDRQFILSSKKLLLSDSGFYLCAWEISGGSYEQYFGPGTRLTVT.